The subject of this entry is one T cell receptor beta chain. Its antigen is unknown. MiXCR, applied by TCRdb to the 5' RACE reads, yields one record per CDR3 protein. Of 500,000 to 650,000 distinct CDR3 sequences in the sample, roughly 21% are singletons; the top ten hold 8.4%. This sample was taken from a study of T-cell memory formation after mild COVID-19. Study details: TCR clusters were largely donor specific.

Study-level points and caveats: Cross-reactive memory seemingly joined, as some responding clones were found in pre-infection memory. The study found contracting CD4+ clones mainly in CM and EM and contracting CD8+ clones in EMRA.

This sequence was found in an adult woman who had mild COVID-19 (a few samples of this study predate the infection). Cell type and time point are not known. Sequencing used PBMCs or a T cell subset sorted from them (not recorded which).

CDR3 DNA sequence: TGTGCCAGCAGCTTGGCCGGGGGACGACAGACCTACGAGCAGTACTTC. This translates into CASSLAGGRQTYEQYF. The V call is TRBV5-4, the J call TRBJ2-7, with D tentatively TRBD2 (6 bases). Germline lookup yields CDR1 SGHNT and CDR2 YYREEE (reference sequence). V was trimmed by 0 bases and J by 2 bases, leaving 15 bases between them. CDR3 length: 16 residues.